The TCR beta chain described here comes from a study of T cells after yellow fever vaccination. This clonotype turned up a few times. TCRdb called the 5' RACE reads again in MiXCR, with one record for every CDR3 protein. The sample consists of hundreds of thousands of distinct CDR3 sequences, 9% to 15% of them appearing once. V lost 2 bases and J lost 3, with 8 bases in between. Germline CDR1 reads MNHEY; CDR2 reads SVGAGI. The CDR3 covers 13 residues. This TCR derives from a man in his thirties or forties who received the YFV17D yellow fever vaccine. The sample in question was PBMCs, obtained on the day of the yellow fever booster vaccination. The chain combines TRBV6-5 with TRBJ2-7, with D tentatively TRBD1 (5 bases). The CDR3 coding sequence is TGTGCCAGCAGTTACGGACACCACTACGAGCAGTACTTC. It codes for CASSYGHHYEQYF.